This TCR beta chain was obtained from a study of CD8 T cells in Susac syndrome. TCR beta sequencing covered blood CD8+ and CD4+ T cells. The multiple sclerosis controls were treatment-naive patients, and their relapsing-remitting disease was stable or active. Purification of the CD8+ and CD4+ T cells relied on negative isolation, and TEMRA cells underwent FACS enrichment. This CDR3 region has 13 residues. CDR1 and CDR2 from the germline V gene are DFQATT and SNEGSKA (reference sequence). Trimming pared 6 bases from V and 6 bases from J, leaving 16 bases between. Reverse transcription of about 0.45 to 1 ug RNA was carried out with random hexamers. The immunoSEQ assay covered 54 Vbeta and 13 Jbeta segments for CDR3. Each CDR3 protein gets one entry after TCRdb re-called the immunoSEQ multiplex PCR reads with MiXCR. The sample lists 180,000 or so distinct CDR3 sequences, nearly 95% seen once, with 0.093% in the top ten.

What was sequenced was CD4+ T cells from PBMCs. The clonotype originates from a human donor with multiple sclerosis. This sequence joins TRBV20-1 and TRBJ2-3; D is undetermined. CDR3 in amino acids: CSAHARPEDTQYF. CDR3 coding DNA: TGCAGTGCCCATGCACGGCCCGAGGATACGCAGTATTTT.